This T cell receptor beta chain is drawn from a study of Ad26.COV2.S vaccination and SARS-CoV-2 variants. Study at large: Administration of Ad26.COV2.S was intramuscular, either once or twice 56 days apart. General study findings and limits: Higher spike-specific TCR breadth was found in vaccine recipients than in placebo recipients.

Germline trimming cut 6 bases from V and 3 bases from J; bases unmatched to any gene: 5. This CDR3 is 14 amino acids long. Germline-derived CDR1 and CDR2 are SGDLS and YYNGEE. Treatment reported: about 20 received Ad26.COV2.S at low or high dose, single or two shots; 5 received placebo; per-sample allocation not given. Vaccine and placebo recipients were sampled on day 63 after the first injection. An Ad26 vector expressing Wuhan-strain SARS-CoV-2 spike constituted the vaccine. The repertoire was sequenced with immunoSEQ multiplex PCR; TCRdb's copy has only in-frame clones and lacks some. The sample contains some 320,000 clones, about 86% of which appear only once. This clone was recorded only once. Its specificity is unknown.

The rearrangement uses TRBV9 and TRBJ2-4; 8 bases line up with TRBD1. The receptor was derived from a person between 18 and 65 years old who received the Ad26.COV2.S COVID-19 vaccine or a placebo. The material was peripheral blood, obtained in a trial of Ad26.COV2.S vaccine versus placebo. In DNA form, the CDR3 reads TGTGCCAGCACAGGGGGCAGGTTCAAAAACATTCAGTACTTC. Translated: CASTGGRFKNIQYF.